The clone carrying this TCR beta chain has a single count. Its cognate antigen is unknown. Assay used: immunoSEQ multiplex PCR; TCRdb lists only in-frame clones, some missing. Of about 70,000 clones in the sample, around 85% were seen once. Per germline, CDR1 MGHRA and CDR2 YSYEKL. This CDR3 spans 15 amino acids. Trimming shortened V by 4 bases and J by 2 bases, and 12 bases separated the two germline ends. The data were obtained in a study of OX40 agonist ivuxolimab in advanced cancers. General study points: Antigen targets of the expanded peripheral T cells went undetermined. In the 0.1-3.0 mg/kg groups, partial responders showed among the lowest expansion.

Sequenced material: CD4+ or CD8+ T cells sorted from blood, taken in a trial of the OX40 agonist ivuxolimab. This sequence originates from an adult with an advanced solid tumor such as melanoma, head and neck, liver or kidney cancer. The chain carries TRBV4-1 and TRBJ2-1, with D uncertain. CDR3: CASSRQLATYNEQFF. As DNA, the CDR3 is TGCGCCAGCAGCCGCCAACTGGCTACCTACAATGAGCAGTTCTTC.